The text below deals with one T cell receptor beta chain. CDR1 and CDR2 from the germline V gene are SGHVS and FQNEAQ. Trimming took off 5 bases at V and 0 bases at J, with 13 bases between the two ends. CDR3 length: 16 residues. Sequencing used immunoSEQ multiplex PCR; TCRdb keeps in-frame clones, though not all of them. Of fewer than 250,000 clones in the sample, 75% to 90% were seen once. These data come from a study of blood T cell repertoires in COVID-19. For the study at large: From the United States, Italy and Spain came samples of acute and convalescent COVID-19.

V gene TRBV7-8 combines with J gene TRBJ2-2, with D uncertain. Input material: peripheral blood. The source of this sequence is a man aged 35-49 years with acute or convalescent COVID-19. CDR3 sequence: CASSPSVSSNTGELFF. The CDR3 DNA reads TGTGCCAGCAGCCCCTCCGTGAGTTCGAACACCGGGGAGCTGTTTTTT.